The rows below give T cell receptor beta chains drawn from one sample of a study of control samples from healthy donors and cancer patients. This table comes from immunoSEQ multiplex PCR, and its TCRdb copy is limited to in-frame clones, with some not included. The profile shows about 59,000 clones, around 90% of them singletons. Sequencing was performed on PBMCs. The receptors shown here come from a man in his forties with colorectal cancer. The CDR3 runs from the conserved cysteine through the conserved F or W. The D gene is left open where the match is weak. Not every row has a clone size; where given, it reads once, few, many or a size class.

CDR3 protein: CASSSMQVYGYTF
CDR3 DNA: TGTGCCAGCAGCTCGATGCAGGTCTATGGCTACACCTTC
D gene: NA
CDR3 length: 13
V gene: TRBV5-6
J gene: TRBJ1-2
clone size: NA

CDR3 protein: CASSPAGGRAQYF
CDR3 DNA: TGTGCCAGCAGCCCCGCGGGGGGACGGGCGCAGTATTTT
D gene: TRBD2
CDR3 length: 13
V gene: TRBV5-4
J gene: TRBJ2-3
clone size: NA

CDR3 protein: CASSPSEGQGFYGYTF
CDR3 DNA: TGTGCCAGCAGCCCGAGCGAGGGACAGGGCTTTTATGGCTACACCTTC
D gene: TRBD1
CDR3 length: 16
V gene: TRBV7-9
J gene: TRBJ1-2
clone size: NA

CDR3 protein: CASSPGLAGGYEQYF
CDR3 DNA: TGTGCCAGCAGCCCAGGACTAGCGGGGGGCTACGAGCAGTACTTC
D gene: TRBD2
CDR3 length: 15
V gene: TRBV7-2
J gene: TRBJ2-7
clone size: NA

CDR3 protein: CASHFGQRNSYNEQFF
CDR3 DNA: TGTGCCAGCCATTTTGGGCAGAGAAACTCCTACAATGAGCAGTTCTTC
D gene: NA
CDR3 length: 16
V gene: TRBV3-1/TRBV3-2
J gene: TRBJ2-1
clone size: NA

CDR3 protein: CASSFGDRGNNSPLHF
CDR3 DNA: TGTGCCAGCAGTTTCGGAGACAGGGGTAATAATTCACCCCTCCACTTT
D gene: TRBD1
CDR3 length: 16
V gene: TRBV7-3
J gene: TRBJ1-6
clone size: few

CDR3 protein: CASSPVGAGDSGNTIYF
CDR3 DNA: TGTGCCAGCTCACCAGTCGGAGCAGGGGACTCTGGAAACACCATATATTTT
D gene: NA
CDR3 length: 17
V gene: TRBV18
J gene: TRBJ1-3
clone size: NA

CDR3 protein: CASSLSGSSYNSPLHF
CDR3 DNA: TGCGCCAGCAGCTTGTCAGGAAGCTCCTATAATTCACCCCTCCACTTT
D gene: NA
CDR3 length: 16
V gene: TRBV5-1
J gene: TRBJ1-6
clone size: NA

CDR3 protein: CASSLGGMGNQPQHF
CDR3 DNA: TGTGCCAGCAGCCTAGGGGGTATGGGGAATCAGCCCCAGCATTTT
D gene: NA
CDR3 length: 15
V gene: TRBV3-1/TRBV3-2
J gene: TRBJ1-5
clone size: NA

CDR3 protein: CASRQEGAGELFF
CDR3 DNA: TGTGCCAGCAGACAGGAAGGGGCCGGGGAGCTGTTTTTT
D gene: NA
CDR3 length: 13
V gene: TRBV6-5
J gene: TRBJ2-2
clone size: NA

CDR3 protein: CASSVQGGSEQYF
CDR3 DNA: TGTGCCAGCAGTGTACAGGGGGGGAGCGAGCAGTACTTC
D gene: NA
CDR3 length: 13
V gene: TRBV2
J gene: TRBJ2-7
clone size: NA

CDR3 protein: CASSLATSGGTGELFF
CDR3 DNA: TGTGCCAGCAGCTTAGCTACTAGCGGGGGTACCGGGGAGCTGTTTTTT
D gene: TRBD2
CDR3 length: 16
V gene: TRBV7-9
J gene: TRBJ2-2
clone size: NA

CDR3 protein: CASSLPRDRAITDTQYF
CDR3 DNA: TGCGCCAGCAGCCTACCCCGGGACAGGGCGATCACAGATACGCAGTATTTT
D gene: TRBD1
CDR3 length: 17
V gene: TRBV5-1
J gene: TRBJ2-3
clone size: NA

CDR3 protein: CASSPTAPTGELFF
CDR3 DNA: TGTGCCAGCAGTCCGACAGCGCCCACCGGGGAGCTGTTTTTT
D gene: NA
CDR3 length: 14
V gene: TRBV6-2/TRBV6-3
J gene: TRBJ2-2
clone size: NA

CDR3 protein: CASSKAGTGSGEQFF
CDR3 DNA: TGTGCCAGCAGCAAAGCCGGGACAGGGAGCGGTGAGCAGTTCTTC
D gene: TRBD1
CDR3 length: 15
V gene: TRBV7-3
J gene: TRBJ2-1
clone size: NA

CDR3 protein: CATSRDGAEAFF
CDR3 DNA: TGTGCCACCAGCAGAGATGGGGCTGAAGCTTTCTTT
D gene: NA
CDR3 length: 12
V gene: TRBV15
J gene: TRBJ1-1
clone size: NA

CDR3 protein: CASNTGRGNTEAFF
CDR3 DNA: TGCGCCAGCAACACAGGGAGGGGGAACACTGAAGCTTTCTTT
D gene: NA
CDR3 length: 14
V gene: TRBV5-1
J gene: TRBJ1-1
clone size: few

CDR3 protein: CATSRDQETQYF
CDR3 DNA: TGTGCCACCAGCAGAGATCAGGAGACCCAGTACTTC
D gene: NA
CDR3 length: 12
V gene: TRBV15
J gene: TRBJ2-5
clone size: once

CDR3 protein: CASSSGGITGELFF
CDR3 DNA: TGTGCCAGCAGCTCAGGGGGCATAACCGGGGAGCTGTTTTTT
D gene: TRBD1
CDR3 length: 14
V gene: TRBV7-3
J gene: TRBJ2-2
clone size: NA

CDR3 protein: CASSPWGRGNYEQYF
CDR3 DNA: TGTGCCAGCAGCCCCTGGGGGCGGGGGAACTACGAGCAGTACTTC
D gene: NA
CDR3 length: 15
V gene: TRBV7-9
J gene: TRBJ2-7
clone size: NA

CDR3 protein: CASTPAGGRGTQYF
CDR3 DNA: TGTGCCAGCACCCCTGCGGGGGGACGCGGGACGCAGTATTTT
D gene: TRBD2
CDR3 length: 14
V gene: TRBV6-5
J gene: TRBJ2-3
clone size: once

CDR3 protein: CASSRTPGTGDGYTF
CDR3 DNA: TGCGCCAGCAGCCGGACCCCCGGGACAGGGGACGGCTACACCTTC
D gene: TRBD1
CDR3 length: 15
V gene: TRBV5-1
J gene: TRBJ1-2
clone size: NA

CDR3 protein: CASSPAGTGGAMGGYTF
CDR3 DNA: TGTGCCAGCAGCCCGGCCGGGACAGGGGGCGCGATGGGTGGCTACACCTTC
D gene: TRBD1
CDR3 length: 17
V gene: TRBV7-3
J gene: TRBJ1-2
clone size: NA

CDR3 protein: CASSRTTDSIYEQYF
CDR3 DNA: TGCGCCAGCAGCCGGACCACGGACAGCATCTACGAGCAGTACTTC
D gene: NA
CDR3 length: 15
V gene: TRBV4-3
J gene: TRBJ2-7
clone size: NA

CDR3 protein: CASSQGFSNYGYTF
CDR3 DNA: TGTGCCAGCAGCCAAGGTTTCAGTAACTATGGCTACACCTTC
D gene: NA
CDR3 length: 14
V gene: TRBV3-1/TRBV3-2
J gene: TRBJ1-2
clone size: NA

CDR3 protein: CASKFSGQETQYF
CDR3 DNA: TGTGCCAGCAAGTTTAGCGGGCAAGAGACCCAGTACTTC
D gene: TRBD2
CDR3 length: 13
V gene: TRBV6-5
J gene: TRBJ2-5
clone size: NA

CDR3 protein: CASSAADRGSYEQYF
CDR3 DNA: TGTGCCAGCAGTGCAGCGGACAGGGGTTCCTACGAGCAGTACTTC
D gene: TRBD1
CDR3 length: 15
V gene: TRBV25-1
J gene: TRBJ2-7
clone size: NA

CDR3 protein: CASMGRHSGANVLTF
CDR3 DNA: TGTGCCAGCATGGGGCGGCACTCTGGGGCCAACGTCCTGACTTTC
D gene: NA
CDR3 length: 15
V gene: TRBV5-6
J gene: TRBJ2-6
clone size: NA

CDR3 protein: CASSLGTESEAFF
CDR3 DNA: TGTGCCAGCAGTTTAGGGACAGAGAGTGAAGCTTTCTTT
D gene: TRBD1
CDR3 length: 13
V gene: TRBV6-5
J gene: TRBJ1-1
clone size: NA

CDR3 protein: CASSYEGVGYGYTF
CDR3 DNA: TGTGCCAGCAGTTACGAGGGAGTAGGCTATGGCTACACCTTC
D gene: NA
CDR3 length: 14
V gene: TRBV6-5
J gene: TRBJ1-2
clone size: NA

CDR3 protein: CASSLLAYEQYF
CDR3 DNA: TGTGCCAGCAGTCTTTTAGCCTACGAGCAGTACTTC
D gene: NA
CDR3 length: 12
V gene: TRBV6-6
J gene: TRBJ2-7
clone size: NA

CDR3 protein: CASSQDFVTVSYEQYF
CDR3 DNA: TGTGCCAGCAGCCAAGATTTCGTGACAGTCTCCTACGAGCAGTACTTC
D gene: NA
CDR3 length: 16
V gene: TRBV14
J gene: TRBJ2-7
clone size: NA

CDR3 protein: CASSIDRVQPKFF
CDR3 DNA: TGTGCCAGTAGTATAGACAGGGTCCAACCGAAGTTCTTC
D gene: NA
CDR3 length: 13
V gene: TRBV19
J gene: TRBJ2-1
clone size: NA

CDR3 protein: CASSLGGGNYGYTF
CDR3 DNA: TGTGCCAGCAGCTTAGGGGGAGGCAACTATGGCTACACCTTC
D gene: NA
CDR3 length: 14
V gene: TRBV7-3
J gene: TRBJ1-2
clone size: NA

CDR3 protein: CASQARTNSNQPQHF
CDR3 DNA: TGTGCCAGCCAGGCGCGGACAAATAGCAATCAGCCCCAGCATTTT
D gene: NA
CDR3 length: 15
V gene: TRBV19
J gene: TRBJ1-5
clone size: NA

CDR3 protein: CASTQPGSRTEAFF
CDR3 DNA: TGTGCCAGCACCCAACCGGGGTCTCGCACTGAAGCTTTCTTT
D gene: NA
CDR3 length: 14
V gene: TRBV6-5
J gene: TRBJ1-1
clone size: NA

CDR3 protein: CASSLRQGGTEAFF
CDR3 DNA: TGTGCCAGCAGCCTGCGACAGGGTGGCACTGAAGCTTTCTTT
D gene: TRBD1
CDR3 length: 14
V gene: TRBV7-2
J gene: TRBJ1-1
clone size: NA

CDR3 protein: CASTESLGINQPQHF
CDR3 DNA: TGTGCCAGCACCGAATCACTCGGAATAAATCAGCCCCAGCATTTT
D gene: NA
CDR3 length: 15
V gene: TRBV2
J gene: TRBJ1-5
clone size: NA

CDR3 protein: CASIRTSGGLDTQYF
CDR3 DNA: TGTGCCAGCATTAGGACTAGCGGGGGGTTGGATACGCAGTATTTT
D gene: TRBD2
CDR3 length: 15
V gene: TRBV6-5
J gene: TRBJ2-3
clone size: NA

CDR3 protein: CASSSGTSGVFSGANVLTF
CDR3 DNA: TGTGCCAGCAGCTCAGGGACTAGCGGGGTCTTCTCTGGGGCCAACGTCCTGACTTTC
D gene: TRBD2
CDR3 length: 19
V gene: TRBV2
J gene: TRBJ2-6
clone size: NA

CDR3 protein: CASSTGQRGSYEQYF
CDR3 DNA: TGTGCCAGTAGTACCGGACAGAGAGGGTCCTACGAGCAGTACTTC
D gene: NA
CDR3 length: 15
V gene: TRBV19
J gene: TRBJ2-7
clone size: once

CDR3 protein: CASSTRQGAKNQPQHF
CDR3 DNA: TGTGCCAGTAGTACACGCCAGGGGGCGAAAAATCAGCCCCAGCATTTT
D gene: TRBD1
CDR3 length: 16
V gene: TRBV19
J gene: TRBJ1-5
clone size: NA

CDR3 protein: CASSDGGAGGRTQYF
CDR3 DNA: TGTGCCAGCAGTGACGGTGGGGCAGGGGGTCGTACGCAGTATTTT
D gene: TRBD1
CDR3 length: 15
V gene: TRBV6-4
J gene: TRBJ2-3
clone size: NA

CDR3 protein: CASTSGLVGYTF
CDR3 DNA: TGTGCCAGCACTTCCGGACTGGTGGGCTACACCTTC
D gene: NA
CDR3 length: 12
V gene: TRBV6-5
J gene: TRBJ1-2
clone size: NA

CDR3 protein: CASSQGGRIGEKLFF
CDR3 DNA: TGCGCCAGCAGCCAAGGGGGGCGTATCGGTGAAAAACTGTTTTTT
D gene: NA
CDR3 length: 15
V gene: TRBV4-3
J gene: TRBJ1-4
clone size: NA

CDR3 protein: CASSLVWSSGYNEQFF
CDR3 DNA: TGTGCCAGCAGCTTAGTGTGGTCTAGCGGGTACAATGAGCAGTTCTTC
D gene: TRBD2
CDR3 length: 16
V gene: TRBV11-3
J gene: TRBJ2-1
clone size: NA

CDR3 protein: CASGKRGNTEAFF
CDR3 DNA: TGTGCCAGCGGGAAGAGGGGAAACACTGAAGCTTTCTTT
D gene: NA
CDR3 length: 13
V gene: TRBV5-6
J gene: TRBJ1-1
clone size: NA

CDR3 protein: CASSQGQGPNEKLFF
CDR3 DNA: TGCGCCAGCAGCCAAGGACAGGGGCCTAATGAAAAACTGTTTTTT
D gene: TRBD1
CDR3 length: 15
V gene: TRBV5-1
J gene: TRBJ1-4
clone size: once

CDR3 protein: CASGLTGTIYF
CDR3 DNA: TGTGCCAGCGGACTTACAGGGACCATATATTTT
D gene: NA
CDR3 length: 11
V gene: TRBV7-2
J gene: TRBJ1-3
clone size: NA

CDR3 protein: CASSISDRNTEAFF
CDR3 DNA: TGTGCCAGTAGTATATCGGACAGAAACACTGAAGCTTTCTTT
D gene: NA
CDR3 length: 14
V gene: TRBV19
J gene: TRBJ1-1
clone size: NA

CDR3 protein: CATRLFRGGGYTF
CDR3 DNA: TGTGCCACCAGATTATTTAGGGGGGGAGGCTACACCTTC
D gene: NA
CDR3 length: 13
V gene: TRBV24-1
J gene: TRBJ1-2
clone size: NA

CDR3 protein: CASSINPGTGYEQYF
CDR3 DNA: TGTGCCAGCAGCATTAACCCCGGGACAGGTTACGAGCAGTACTTC
D gene: TRBD1
CDR3 length: 15
V gene: TRBV5-4
J gene: TRBJ2-7
clone size: NA